The TCR beta chain under discussion was sequenced for a study of cytomegalovirus exposure and HLA in healthy donors. Findings and caveats of the study: Confirmation was obtained in vitro that a few CMV-associated chains are specific for CMV antigens. Some TCR beta chains (about 170 of them) were listed as cytomegalovirus-associated.

This CDR3 spans 19 amino acids. J was trimmed by 0 bases and V by 6 bases; bases with no gene match: 19. Germline V lookup: CDR1 LNHDA, CDR2 SQIVND (reference sequence). About this clone itself: Its matching antigen is unknown.

PCR employed 60 Vbeta and 13 Jbeta primers. Method: immunoSEQ multiplex PCR; TCRdb's copy keeps in-frame clones and lacks some. The sample holds 60,000 to 70,000 clones, about 79% seen once. Sequenced material: PBMCs. The sequence was collected from a man aged 55 to 70 in good health and CMV-seropositive. The V gene is TRBV19, the J gene TRBJ1-1; 7 bases agree with TRBD1. The CDR3 nucleotides are TGTGCCAGTAGCCCGGGACAGATAGTTCCGGGTGGGGTGAACACTGAAGCTTTCTTT. Amino acids: CASSPGQIVPGGVNTEAFF.